This TCR beta chain was profiled in a study of Ad26.COV2.S vaccination and SARS-CoV-2 variants (dated by TCRdb to about 2021). Concerning the study at large: Donors in the vaccine arm were drawn from COV1001, a multicentre, randomized, double-blind, placebo-controlled phase I-IIa trial testing Ad26.COV2.S in healthy adults. Trial participants were randomized into five groups of five, in which low-dose or high-dose Ad26.COV2.S was given once or twice, or placebo was given on both occasions. Investigators remained blinded to trial group allocation during experiments and outcome assessment. A total of some 30 samples were included in the TCR-sequenced set, comprising about 20 Ad26.COV2.S vaccine recipients, 5 placebo recipients and 8 SARS-CoV-2 convalescent individuals. TCRbeta repertoire sequencing was used to assess the specificity and breadth of SARS-CoV-2-reactive T cell receptors after Ad26.COV2.S vaccination. Ad26.COV2.S was administered intramuscularly at a dose of 5x10^10 or 1x10^11 viral particles, either as one shot or as two shots given 56 days apart. General findings and caveats noted by the study authors: Substantial breadth of spike-specific CD8+ and CD4+ T cell responses was reported after vaccination. Comparable non-spike TCR breadth was observed between vaccine and placebo recipients, consistent with only spike being contained in the vaccine. The study was not powered for comparison of responses between vaccine doses or regimens. Compared with placebo recipients, Ad26.COV2.S recipients showed higher spike-specific TCR breadth (P = 0.0014). It was noted by the authors that total T cell responses may have been underestimated by the TCR breadth and depth analyses.

The label giving this sample's treatment or condition can be read as: approximately 18 received Ad26.COV2.S at low or high dose, single or two shots; 5 received placebo; per-sample allocation not given. Repertoires of vaccine and placebo recipients were sequenced from samples collected on day 63 after the first injection. In Cohort 1b, some 25 adults aged 18-55 years were enrolled at a single site in Boston, USA, between 29 July and 7 August 2020. Ad26.COV2.S consisted of a replication-incompetent adenovirus type 26 vector by which a prefusion-stabilized SARS-CoV-2 spike protein from the original Wuhan strain was expressed. In its sample, this clone was seen once. Its cognate antigen has yet to be identified. No quality values exist for individual bases; no much larger clone is one base distant. The immunoSEQ Assay was used to sequence TCRbeta CDR3 regions. After extraction, genomic DNA underwent amplification by bias-controlled multiplex PCR, followed by high-throughput sequencing. Regarding the original processing steps: Collapsing and filtering of sequences were performed to quantify the absolute abundance of each unique TCRbeta CDR3 region. T cell fraction was estimated by normalizing TCRbeta template counts to usable DNA, which was measured by amplifying reference genes present in all nucleated cells. Repertoire TCRs were annotated as SARS-CoV-2-specific by exact matching of V gene, CDR3 amino acid sequence and J gene to a known reactive TCR set. The reference SARS-CoV-2 TCR set was obtained from MIRA and was filtered for enrichment in COVID-19-positive ImmuneCODE repertoires, whereby public or cross-reactive TCRs were removed. Using the MIRA antigens, annotated TCRs were further analysed by specific ORF or by position within an ORF. Breadth was defined as the number of annotated unique rearrangements divided by the total number of unique productive rearrangements, and depth was defined as the summed frequency of the annotated unique rearrangements. Two-sided Wilcoxon rank-sum tests were used to compare TCR breadth between groups. The table was pulled from immuneACCESS by TCRdb, which kept in-frame rearrangements only. Such tables lose some clones; where checked, under half of the loss comes from unresolved V genes, and the rest has no known cause. The D gene and trimming were derived from the DNA, and the V and J assignments and clone size from that table. Recorded for this sample are about 480,000 clones; around nine tenths of them occurred a single time. In total, the top ten clones hold roughly 12% of the sample.

The sequences come from peripheral blood, collected in a trial of Ad26.COV2.S vaccine versus placebo. The TCR sequence derives from a person between 18 and 60 years old who received the Ad26.COV2.S COVID-19 vaccine or a placebo.

The CDR3 loop reads CASSEDAGPRGNEQFF. The nucleotide sequence reads TGTGCCAGCAGCGAGGATGCGGGGCCACGTGGGAATGAGCAGTTCTTC. The chain couples TRBV9 to TRBJ2-1; TRBD2 is a possible D gene, resting on 6 matching bases. The CDR3 has 16 amino acids, counting the end cysteine and phenylalanine. The read is trimmed to its CDR3 DNA, 48 bases read in frame from base 1. CDR1 and CDR2 (SGDLS, YYNGEE) derive from the germline V gene. The trim is 3 bases for V and 7 bases for J, with a gap of 20 bases between the germline ends. Where the CDR3 stops, the reference TRBV9 and TRBJ2-1 genes take over; the full variable domain is DSGVTQTPKHLITATGQRVTLRCSPRSGDLSVYWYQQSLDQGLQFLIQYYNGEERAKGNILERFSAQQFPDLHSELNLSSLELGDSALYFCASSEDAGPRGNEQFFGPGTRLTVL.